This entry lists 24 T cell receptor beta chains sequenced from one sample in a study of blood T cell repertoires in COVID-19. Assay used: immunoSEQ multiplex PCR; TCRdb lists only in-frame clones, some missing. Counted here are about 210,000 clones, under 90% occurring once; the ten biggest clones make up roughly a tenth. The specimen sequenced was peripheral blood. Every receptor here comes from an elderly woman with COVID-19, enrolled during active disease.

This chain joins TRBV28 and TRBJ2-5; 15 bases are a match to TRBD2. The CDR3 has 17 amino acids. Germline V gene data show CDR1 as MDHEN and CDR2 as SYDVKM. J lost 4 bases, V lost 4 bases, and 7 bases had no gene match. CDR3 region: CASSSRTSGGARETQYF. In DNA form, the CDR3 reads TGTGCCAGCAGTTCTCGGACTAGCGGGGGGGCCCGAGAGACCCAGTACTTC.

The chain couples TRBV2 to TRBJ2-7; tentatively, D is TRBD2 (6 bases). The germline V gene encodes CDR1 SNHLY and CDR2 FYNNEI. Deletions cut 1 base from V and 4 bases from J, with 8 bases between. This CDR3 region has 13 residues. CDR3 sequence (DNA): TGTGCCAGCAGTGAAGGCGGGGATTACGAGCAGTACGTC. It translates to CASSEGGDYEQYV.

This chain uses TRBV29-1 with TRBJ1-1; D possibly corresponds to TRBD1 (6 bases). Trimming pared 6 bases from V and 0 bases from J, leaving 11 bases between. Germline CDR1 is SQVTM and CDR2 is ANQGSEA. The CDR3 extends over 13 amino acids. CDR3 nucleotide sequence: TGCAGCGTGGGAGGGGGTTTGAACACTGAAGCTTTCTTT. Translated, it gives CSVGGGLNTEAFF.

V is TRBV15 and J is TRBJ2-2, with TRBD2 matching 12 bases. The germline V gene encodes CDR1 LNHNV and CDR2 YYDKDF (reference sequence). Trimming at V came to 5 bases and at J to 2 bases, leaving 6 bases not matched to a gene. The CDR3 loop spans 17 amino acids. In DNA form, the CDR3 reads TGTGCCACCAGCCGGACTAGCGGGGCCTTAAACACCGGGGAGCTGTTTTTT. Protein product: CATSRTSGALNTGELFF.

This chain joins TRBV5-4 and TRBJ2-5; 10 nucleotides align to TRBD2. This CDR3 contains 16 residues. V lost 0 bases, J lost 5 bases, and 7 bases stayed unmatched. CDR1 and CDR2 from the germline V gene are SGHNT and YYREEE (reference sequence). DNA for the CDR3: TGTGCCAGCAGCTTGGCGAGCGGGGGGGCCCTGGAGACCCAGTACTTC. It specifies CASSLASGGALETQYF. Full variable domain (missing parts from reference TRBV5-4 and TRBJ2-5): ETGVTQSPTHLIKTRGQQVTLRCSSQSGHNTVSWYQQALGQGPQFIFQYYREEENGRGNFPPRFSGLQFPNYSSELNVNALELDDSALYLCASSLASGGALETQYFGPGTRLLVL.

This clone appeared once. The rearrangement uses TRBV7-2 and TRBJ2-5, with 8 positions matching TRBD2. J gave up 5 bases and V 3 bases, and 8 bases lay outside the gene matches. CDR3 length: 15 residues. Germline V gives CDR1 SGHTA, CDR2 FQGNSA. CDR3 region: CASSFTGGASETQYF. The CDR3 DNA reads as TGTGCCAGCAGCTTCACCGGGGGGGCCTCGGAGACCCAGTACTTC.

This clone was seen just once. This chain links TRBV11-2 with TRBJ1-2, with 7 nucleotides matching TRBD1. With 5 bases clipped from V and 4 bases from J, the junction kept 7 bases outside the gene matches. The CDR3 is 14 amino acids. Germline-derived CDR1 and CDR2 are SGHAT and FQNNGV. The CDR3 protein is CASSRRTGLYGYTF. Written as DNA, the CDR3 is TGTGCCAGCAGCAGACGGACAGGACTCTATGGCTACACCTTC. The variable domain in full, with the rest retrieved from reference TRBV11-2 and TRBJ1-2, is EAGVAQSPRYKIIEKRQSVAFWCNPISGHATLYWYQQILGQGPKLLIQFQNNGVVDDSQLPKDRFSAERLKGVDSTLKIQPAKLEDSAVYLCASSRRTGLYGYTFGSGTRLTVV.

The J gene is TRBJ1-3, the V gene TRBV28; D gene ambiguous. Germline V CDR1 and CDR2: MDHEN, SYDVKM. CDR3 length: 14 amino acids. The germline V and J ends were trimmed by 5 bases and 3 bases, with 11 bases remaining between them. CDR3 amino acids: CASSLAALGNTIYF. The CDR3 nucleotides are TGTGCCAGCAGTCTGGCAGCGCTTGGAAACACCATATATTTT.

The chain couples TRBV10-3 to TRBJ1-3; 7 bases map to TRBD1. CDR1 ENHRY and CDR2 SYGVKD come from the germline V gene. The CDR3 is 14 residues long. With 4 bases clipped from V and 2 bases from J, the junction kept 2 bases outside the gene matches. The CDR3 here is CAISGGTAGNTIYF. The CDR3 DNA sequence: TGTGCCATCAGTGGGGGGACAGCTGGAAACACCATATATTTT.

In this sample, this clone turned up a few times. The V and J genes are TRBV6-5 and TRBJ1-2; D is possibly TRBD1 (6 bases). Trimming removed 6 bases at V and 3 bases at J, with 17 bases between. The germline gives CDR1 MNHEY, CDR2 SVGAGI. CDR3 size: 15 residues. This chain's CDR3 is CASSPSGGRYYGYTF. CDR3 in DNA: TGTGCCAGCAGCCCCTCGGGGGGGCGATACTATGGCTACACCTTC.

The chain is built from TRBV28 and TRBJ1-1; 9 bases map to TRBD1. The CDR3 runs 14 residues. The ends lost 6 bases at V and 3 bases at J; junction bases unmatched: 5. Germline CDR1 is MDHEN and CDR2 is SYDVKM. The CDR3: CASSGQGRHTEAFF. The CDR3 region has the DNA TGTGCCAGCAGCGGACAGGGGAGGCACACTGAAGCTTTCTTT.

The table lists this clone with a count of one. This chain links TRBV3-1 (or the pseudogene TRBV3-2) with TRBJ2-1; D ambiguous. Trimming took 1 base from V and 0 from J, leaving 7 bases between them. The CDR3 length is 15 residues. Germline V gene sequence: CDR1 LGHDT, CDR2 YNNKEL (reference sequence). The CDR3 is CASSQVSSSYNEQFF. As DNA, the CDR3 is TGTGCCAGCAGCCAAGTCTCGAGCTCCTACAATGAGCAGTTCTTC.

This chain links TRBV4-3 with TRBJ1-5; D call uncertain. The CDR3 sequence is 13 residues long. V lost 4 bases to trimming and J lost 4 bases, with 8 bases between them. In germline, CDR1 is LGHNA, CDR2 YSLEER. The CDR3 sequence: CASSPRENQPQHF. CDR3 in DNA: TGCGCCAGCAGCCCCCGGGAGAATCAGCCCCAGCATTTT.

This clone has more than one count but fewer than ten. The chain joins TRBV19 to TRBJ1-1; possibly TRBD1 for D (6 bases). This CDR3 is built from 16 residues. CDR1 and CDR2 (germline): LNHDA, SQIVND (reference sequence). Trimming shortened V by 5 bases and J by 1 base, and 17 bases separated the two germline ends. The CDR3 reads CASSLGAALSNTEAFF. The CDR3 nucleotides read TGTGCCAGTAGTTTGGGGGCGGCCTTGTCGAACACTGAAGCTTTCTTT. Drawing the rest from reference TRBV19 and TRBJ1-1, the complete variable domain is DGGITQSPKYLFRKEGQNVTLSCEQNLNHDAMYWYRQDPGQGLRLIYYSQIVNDFQKGDIAEGYSVSREKKESFPLTVTSAQKNPTAFYLCASSLGAALSNTEAFFGQGTRLTVV.

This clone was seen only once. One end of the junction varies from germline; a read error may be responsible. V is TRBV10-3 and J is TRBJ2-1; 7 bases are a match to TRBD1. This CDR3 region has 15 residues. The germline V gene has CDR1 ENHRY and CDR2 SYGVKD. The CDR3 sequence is CAISEVNRGYDEQFF. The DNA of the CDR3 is TGTGCCATCAGTGAGGTGAACAGGGGCTACGATGAGCAGTTCTTC.

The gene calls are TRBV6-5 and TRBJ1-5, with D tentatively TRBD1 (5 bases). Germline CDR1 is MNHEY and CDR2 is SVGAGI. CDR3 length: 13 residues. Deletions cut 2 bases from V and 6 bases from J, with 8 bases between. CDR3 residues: CASSYRGAQPQHF. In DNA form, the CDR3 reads TGTGCCAGCAGTTACCGTGGGGCTCAGCCCCAGCATTTT.

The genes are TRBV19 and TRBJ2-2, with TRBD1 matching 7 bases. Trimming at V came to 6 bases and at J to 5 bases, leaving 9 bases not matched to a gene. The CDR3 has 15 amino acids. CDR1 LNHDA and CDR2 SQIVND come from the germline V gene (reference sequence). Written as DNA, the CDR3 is TGTGCCAGTAGACCGAGGGGGCTGGTGACCGGGGAGCTGTTTTTT. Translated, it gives CASRPRGLVTGELFF. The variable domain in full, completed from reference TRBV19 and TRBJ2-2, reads DGGITQSPKYLFRKEGQNVTLSCEQNLNHDAMYWYRQDPGQGLRLIYYSQIVNDFQKGDIAEGYSVSREKKESFPLTVTSAQKNPTAFYLCASRPRGLVTGELFFGEGSRLTVL.

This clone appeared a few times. DNA of the CDR3: TGTGCCAGTAGTATGGACAGCGTCCATCAGCCCCAGCATTTT. It codes for CASSMDSVHQPQHF. This rearrangement joins TRBV19 to TRBJ1-5; D perhaps matches TRBD1 (6 bases). Germline V gives CDR1 LNHDA, CDR2 SQIVND (reference sequence). The CDR3 is made up of 14 amino acids. Trimming removed 3 bases from V and 5 bases from J, with 11 bases in between. The full variable domain, its missing parts supplied by reference TRBV19 and TRBJ1-5, is DGGITQSPKYLFRKEGQNVTLSCEQNLNHDAMYWYRQDPGQGLRLIYYSQIVNDFQKGDIAEGYSVSREKKESFPLTVTSAQKNPTAFYLCASSMDSVHQPQHFGDGTRLSIL.

DNA for the CDR3: TGTGCCAGTAGTAGGATCAGGGGCACTGAAGCTTTCTTT. It translates to CASSRIRGTEAFF. This rearrangement joins TRBV19 to TRBJ1-1; maybe TRBD1 (6 bases). The germline V gene has CDR1 LNHDA and CDR2 SQIVND (reference sequence). The CDR3 has 13 amino acids. Trimming removed 4 bases from V and 4 bases from J, with 10 bases in between.

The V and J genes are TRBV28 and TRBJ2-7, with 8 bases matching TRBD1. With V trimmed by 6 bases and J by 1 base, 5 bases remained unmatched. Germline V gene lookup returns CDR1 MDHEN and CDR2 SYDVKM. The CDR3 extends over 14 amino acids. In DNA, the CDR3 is TGTGCCAGCAGGAGACAGGGGTTTTCCTACGAGCAGTACTTC. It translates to CASRRQGFSYEQYF.

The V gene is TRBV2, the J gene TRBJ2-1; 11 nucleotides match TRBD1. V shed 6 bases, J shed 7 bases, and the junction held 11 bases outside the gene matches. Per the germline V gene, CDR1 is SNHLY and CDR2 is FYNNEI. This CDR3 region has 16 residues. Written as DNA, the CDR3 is TGTGCCAGCAGATCACTCGGACAGGGGGCATGGAATGAGCAGTTCTTC. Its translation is CASRSLGQGAWNEQFF.

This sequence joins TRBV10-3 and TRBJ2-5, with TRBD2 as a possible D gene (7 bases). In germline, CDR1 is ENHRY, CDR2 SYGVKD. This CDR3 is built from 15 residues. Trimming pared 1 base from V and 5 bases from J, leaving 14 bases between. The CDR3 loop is CAISELLRGGETQYF. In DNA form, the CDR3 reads TGTGCCATCAGTGAGTTGCTCAGGGGAGGGGAGACCCAGTACTTC.

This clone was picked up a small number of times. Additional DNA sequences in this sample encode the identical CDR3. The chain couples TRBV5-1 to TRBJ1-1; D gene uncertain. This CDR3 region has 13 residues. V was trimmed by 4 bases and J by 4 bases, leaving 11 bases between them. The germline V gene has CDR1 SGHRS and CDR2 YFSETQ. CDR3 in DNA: TGCGCCAGCAGCCTACCCGGTGGCACTGAAGCTTTCTTT. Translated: CASSLPGGTEAFF.

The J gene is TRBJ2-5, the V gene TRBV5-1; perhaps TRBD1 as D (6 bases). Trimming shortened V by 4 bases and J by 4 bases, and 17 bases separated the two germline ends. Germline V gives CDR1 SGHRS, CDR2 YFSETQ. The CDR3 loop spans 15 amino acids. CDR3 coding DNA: TGCGCCAGCAGCCCTGAGGAAGGGGGTGGAGAGACCCAGTACTTC. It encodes CASSPEEGGGETQYF.